This T cell receptor beta chain was observed in a study of blood T cell repertoires in COVID-19. Study background: T cells, B-cell-depleted T cells, or PBMCs provided the cDNA or gDNA that served as material.

Trimming took 6 bases from V and 0 from J; bases not matched to a gene: 14. Germline-derived CDR1 and CDR2 are SGHVS and FQNEAQ. The CDR3 contains 19 residues. As processed by the authors: Nucleated cell number was recorded as an estimate derived from reference gene primer amplification. TCRdb's table, derived via immunoSEQ multiplex PCR, lists solely in-frame clones and lacks some. That table gives V, J and clone size, and the DNA gave D and trimming. The sample contains a few hundred thousand clones, about 83% of which appear only once. This clone was found a few times. The receptor was isolated from a man under 40 who had recovered from COVID-19. The chain couples TRBV7-8 to TRBJ2-1, with TRBD1 identical over 10 bases. The sample was peripheral blood. The CDR3 loop is CASRKTPGQGSSSYNEQFF. The DNA for the CDR3 is TGTGCCAGCAGAAAAACCCCGGGACAGGGGTCGAGCTCCTACAATGAGCAGTTCTTC.